This TCR beta chain was observed in a study of CD8+CD57+ T cells in acquired aplastic anemia. The wider study: An average of 3.2 ug of DNA was obtained from sorted CD4+ and CD8+ cells. Study-level findings and limits: Patients and controls had in common 25 to 30 CD8+ CDR3 sequences.

TCR beta VDJ combinations and CDR3 sequences were profiled from genomic DNA. TCRdb re-analysed the reads in MiXCR, keeping a single row per CDR3 protein. Here the sample spans some 200,000 distinct CDR3 sequences, under 50% being singletons. About this clonotype: Its antigen is still unknown. In this CDR3 the conserved last residue, phenylalanine or tryptophan, is missing, so a read error is likely.

This CDR3 is built from 14 residues. Germline V gene data show CDR1 as MNHEY and CDR2 as SVGAGI. Unmatched junction bases numbered 4, after V lost 5 bases and J lost 4 bases. Before being chosen for sequencing, patients had shown CD8+CD57+ cell expansion by flow cytometry. No patient had been given any therapy when blood was sampled. This chain joins TRBV6-5 and TRBJ2-2, with TRBD1 matching 7 bases. The receptor was derived from a human donor with aplastic anemia. Specimen: sorted CD4+, CD8+, or CD8+CD57+ T cells (not recorded which) from PBMCs. CDR3 nucleotide sequence: TGTGCCAGCAGTCGACAGGGTCGCACCGGGGAGCTGTTTTCT. It is translated as CASSRQGRTGELFS.